The rows below give T cell receptor beta chains drawn from one sample of a study of PD-1 and CTLA-4 blockade in melanoma. Sequenced by immunoSEQ multiplex PCR; TCRdb stores in-frame clones only, minus some. The sample has tens of thousands of clones, 80% to 95% seen once. The starting material was CD8+ T cells from peripheral blood, obtained from a patient given anti-PD-1 treatment. The receptor source for this set is a human donor with melanoma. CDR3s leave out the opening cysteine and the closing phenylalanine or tryptophan. Fields, in order: V gene, CDR3 protein.

>TRBV6-5
ASSFPGESEQF
>TRBV7-9
ASSLGEDYNEQF
>TRBV6-6
ASSLLAPDTQY
>TRBV27
ASSLSLPGADTQY
>TRBV28
ASSFPSGLAGIESNEQF
>TRBV11-2
ASSLVVAEGRDEAF
>TRBV30
AWSVPRPYEQY
>TRBV27
ASSYSADRANEQF
>TRBV7-6
ASSLETGGTGNYGYT
>TRBV4-1
ASSPAGQFLEAF
>TRBV9
ASDDRRSSGGLQETQY
>TRBV5-4
ASSTGQGQTEAF
>TRBV11-2
ASSLGRANPEQY
>TRBV5-8
ASTLRGLDTEAF
>TRBV5-1
ASSLTSGRIYNEQF
>TRBV29-1
SVVGTGGNTIY
>TRBV7-9
ASSLGNEQF
>TRBV9
ASSHHTSGSSDTQY
>TRBV7-9
ASSLAGGTEGYQPQH
>TRBV7-9
ASSLVGRSYEQY
>TRBV5-6
ASSSGQGVNQPQH
>TRBV27
ASSSGARDEQF
>TRBV3-1/TRBV3-2
ASSQELSYEQY
>TRBV7-2
ASSSGEYGYT
>TRBV2
ASSETDSGNTIY
>TRBV29-1
SVFPGLAGAQSYNEQF
>TRBV7-2
ASSLVFGDEKLF
>TRBV19
ASSSSAGFYNEQF
>TRBV10-1
ASRGPPGQGFAGELF
>TRBV12-2
ASRPVPAGDLSTDTQY
>TRBV15
ATSRGLGDTGELF
>TRBV18
ASSPPDPPTDTQY
>TRBV15
ATSRDQGNYEQY
>TRBV30
AWGPGGTEAF
>TRBV7-9
ASSLGGSPDEQY
>TRBV28
ASSRGGRETQY
>TRBV27
ASNPRWGTEAF
>TRBV7-8
ASSYRTGNYEQY
>TRBV2
ASSGAIADFSYNEQF
>TRBV27
ASSPSGRINEKLF
>TRBV4-1
ASSQLRNTEAF
>TRBV30
AWRRANEKLF
>TRBV28
ASAAAEDYEQY
>TRBV7-9
ASSPKRNTNEKLF
>TRBV2
ASTRESYEQY
>TRBV27
ASSQGLAVQETQY
>TRBV15
ATRSQGRNQPQH
>TRBV5-1
ASSLAQGMNSPLH
>TRBV27
ASSRAGVSYNEQF
>TRBV30
AFGEVSGYT
>TRBV30
ACEVGVNAEAF
>TRBV7-9
ASSPSGSGNTGELF
>TRBV27
ASSSELNAYEQY
>TRBV5-1
ASSFSSGPDEQF